This T cell receptor (beta chain) is from a study of T cell changes during pregnancy in multiple sclerosis. The CDR3 spans 13 residues. Looked up from germline, CDR1 is GTSNPN and CDR2 is SVGIG (reference sequence). Trimming took 2 bases from V and 9 from J, leaving 14 bases between them. TCRdb's table, derived via immunoSEQ multiplex PCR, lists solely in-frame clones and lacks some. The table shows about 80,000 clones, with around 90% occurring only once. The sequence was obtained from a female donor with multiple sclerosis, enrolled in a pregnancy study. Sequencing was performed on CD4+ T cells from peripheral blood mononuclear cells, taken before pregnancy. This chain joins TRBV30 and TRBJ2-4; TRBD1 is a possible D gene (6 bases). The CDR3 coding sequence is TGTGCCTGGAGTTCCATGGACAGTGGCATTCAGTACTTC. Its translation is CAWSSMDSGIQYF.